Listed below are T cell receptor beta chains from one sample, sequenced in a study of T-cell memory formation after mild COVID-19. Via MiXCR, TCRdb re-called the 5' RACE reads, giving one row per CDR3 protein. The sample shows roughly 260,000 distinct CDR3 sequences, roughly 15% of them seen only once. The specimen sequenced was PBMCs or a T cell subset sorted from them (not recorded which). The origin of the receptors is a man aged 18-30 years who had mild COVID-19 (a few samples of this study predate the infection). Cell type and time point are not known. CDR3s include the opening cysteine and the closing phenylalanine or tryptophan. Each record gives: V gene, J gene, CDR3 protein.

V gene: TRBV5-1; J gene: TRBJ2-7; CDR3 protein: CASRGQVGYEQYF
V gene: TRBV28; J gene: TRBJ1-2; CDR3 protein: CASRGDSLYGYTF
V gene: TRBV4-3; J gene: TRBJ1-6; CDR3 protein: CASSLGVNSPLHF
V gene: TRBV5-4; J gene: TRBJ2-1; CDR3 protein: CASSYRRLGVGFNEQFF
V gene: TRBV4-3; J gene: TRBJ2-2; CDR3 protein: CASSQERRVNTGELFF
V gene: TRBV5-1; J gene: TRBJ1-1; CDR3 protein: CASTTTGAGTEAFF
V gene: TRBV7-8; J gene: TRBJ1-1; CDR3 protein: CASSLVPRGGTEAFF
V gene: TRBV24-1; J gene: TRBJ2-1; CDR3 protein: CATSDPGTGGYNEQFF
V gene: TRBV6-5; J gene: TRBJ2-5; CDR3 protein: CASSALGRGGQETQYF
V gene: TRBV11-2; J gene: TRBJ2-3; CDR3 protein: CASSLGPQATDTQYF
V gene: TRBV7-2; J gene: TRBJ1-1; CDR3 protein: CASSGYLLQGAFF
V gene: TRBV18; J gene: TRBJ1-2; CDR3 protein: CASSRPEQDGYTF